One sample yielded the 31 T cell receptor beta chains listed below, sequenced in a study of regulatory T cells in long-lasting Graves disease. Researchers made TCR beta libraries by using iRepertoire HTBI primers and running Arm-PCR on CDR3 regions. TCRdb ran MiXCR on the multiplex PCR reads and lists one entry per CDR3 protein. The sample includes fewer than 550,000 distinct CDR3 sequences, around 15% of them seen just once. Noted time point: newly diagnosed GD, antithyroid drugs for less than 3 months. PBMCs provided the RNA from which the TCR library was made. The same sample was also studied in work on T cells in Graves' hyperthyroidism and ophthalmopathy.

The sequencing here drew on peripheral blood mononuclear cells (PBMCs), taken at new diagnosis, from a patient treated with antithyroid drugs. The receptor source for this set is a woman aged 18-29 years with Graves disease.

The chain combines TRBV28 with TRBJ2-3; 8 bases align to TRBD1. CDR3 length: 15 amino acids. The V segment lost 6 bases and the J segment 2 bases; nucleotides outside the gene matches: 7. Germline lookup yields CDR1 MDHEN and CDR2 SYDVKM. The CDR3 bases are TGTGCCAGCAGCCCGACAGGGGCTCCCACAGATACGCAGTATTTT. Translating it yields CASSPTGAPTDTQYF.

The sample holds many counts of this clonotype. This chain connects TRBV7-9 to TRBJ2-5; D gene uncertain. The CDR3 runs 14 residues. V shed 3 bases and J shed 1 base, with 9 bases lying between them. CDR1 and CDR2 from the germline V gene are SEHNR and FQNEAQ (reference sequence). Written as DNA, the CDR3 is TGTGCCAGCAGCTTTGAGACAATCCAAGAGACCCAGTACTTC. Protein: CASSFETIQETQYF.

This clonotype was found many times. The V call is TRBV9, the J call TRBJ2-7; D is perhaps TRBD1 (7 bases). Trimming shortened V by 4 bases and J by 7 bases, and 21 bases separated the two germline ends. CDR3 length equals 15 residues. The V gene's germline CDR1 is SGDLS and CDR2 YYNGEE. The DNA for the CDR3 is TGTGCCAGCAGCAAATGGACAGGAGGGTCTTGGGAGCAGTACTTC. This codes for CASSKWTGGSWEQYF.

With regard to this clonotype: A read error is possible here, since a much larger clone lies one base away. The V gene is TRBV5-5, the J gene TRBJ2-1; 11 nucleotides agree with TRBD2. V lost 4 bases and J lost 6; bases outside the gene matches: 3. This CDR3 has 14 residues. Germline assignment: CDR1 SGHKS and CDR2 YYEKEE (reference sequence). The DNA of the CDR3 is TGTGCCAGCAGCACCGGGACTAGCGGCAATGAGCAGTTCTTC. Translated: CASSTGTSGNEQFF.

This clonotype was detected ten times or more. The CDR3 nucleotides are TGTGCCAGCAGCTTGGTGTATGGAAACACCATATATTTT. Amino acids: CASSLVYGNTIYF. The V and J genes are TRBV3-1 and TRBJ1-3; unclear D gene. The CDR3 is made up of 13 amino acids. Trimming left V 5 bases short and J 3 bases short, with 8 bases between. CDR1 and CDR2 (germline): LGHDT, YNNKEL (reference sequence).

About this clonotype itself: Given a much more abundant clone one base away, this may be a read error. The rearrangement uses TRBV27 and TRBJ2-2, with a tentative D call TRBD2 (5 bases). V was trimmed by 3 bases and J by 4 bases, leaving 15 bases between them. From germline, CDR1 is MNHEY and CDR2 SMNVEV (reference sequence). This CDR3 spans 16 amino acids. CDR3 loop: CASSFRLVGVTGELFF. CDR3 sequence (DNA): TGTGCCAGCAGTTTTAGGCTAGTGGGAGTCACCGGGGAGCTGTTTTTT.

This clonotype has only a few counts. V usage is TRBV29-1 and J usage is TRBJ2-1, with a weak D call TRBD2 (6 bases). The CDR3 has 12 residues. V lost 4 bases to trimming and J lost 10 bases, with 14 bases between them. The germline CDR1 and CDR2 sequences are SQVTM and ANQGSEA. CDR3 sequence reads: CSVVPSEGEQFF. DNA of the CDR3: TGCAGCGTTGTCCCTAGCGAGGGGGAGCAGTTCTTC.

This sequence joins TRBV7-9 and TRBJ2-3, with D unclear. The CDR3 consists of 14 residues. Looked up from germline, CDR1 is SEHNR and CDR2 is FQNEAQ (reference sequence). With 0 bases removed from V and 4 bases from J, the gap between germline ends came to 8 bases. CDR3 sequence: CASSLADGADTQYF. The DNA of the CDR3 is TGTGCCAGCAGCTTAGCGGACGGAGCAGATACGCAGTATTTT.

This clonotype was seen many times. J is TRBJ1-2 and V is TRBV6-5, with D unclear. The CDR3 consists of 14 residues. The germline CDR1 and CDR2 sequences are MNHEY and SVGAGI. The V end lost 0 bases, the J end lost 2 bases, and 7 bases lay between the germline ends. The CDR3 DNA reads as TGTGCCAGCAGTTACTCGGAGCAAAACTATGGCTACACCTTC. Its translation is CASSYSEQNYGYTF.

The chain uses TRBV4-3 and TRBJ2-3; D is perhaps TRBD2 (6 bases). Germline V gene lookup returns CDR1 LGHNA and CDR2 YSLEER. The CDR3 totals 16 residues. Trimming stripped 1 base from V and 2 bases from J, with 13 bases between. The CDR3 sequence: CASSQGRDLFTDTQYF. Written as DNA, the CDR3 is TGCGCCAGCAGCCAAGGCCGGGACTTATTCACAGATACGCAGTATTTT.

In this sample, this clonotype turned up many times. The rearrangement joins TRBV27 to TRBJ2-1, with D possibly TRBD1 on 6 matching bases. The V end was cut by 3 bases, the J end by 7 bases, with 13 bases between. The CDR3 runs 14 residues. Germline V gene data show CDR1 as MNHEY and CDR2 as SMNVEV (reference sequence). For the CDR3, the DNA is TGTGCCAGCAGTTTTGTCTTCACAGGGAATGAGCAGTTCTTC. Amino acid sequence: CASSFVFTGNEQFF.

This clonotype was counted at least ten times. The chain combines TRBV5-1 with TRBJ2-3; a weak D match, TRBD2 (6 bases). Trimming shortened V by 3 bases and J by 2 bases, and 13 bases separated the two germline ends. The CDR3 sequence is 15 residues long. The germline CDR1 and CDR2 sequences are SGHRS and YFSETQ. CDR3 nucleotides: TGCGCCAGCAGCTCGATGACTAGAAACACAGATACGCAGTATTTT. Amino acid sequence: CASSSMTRNTDTQYF.

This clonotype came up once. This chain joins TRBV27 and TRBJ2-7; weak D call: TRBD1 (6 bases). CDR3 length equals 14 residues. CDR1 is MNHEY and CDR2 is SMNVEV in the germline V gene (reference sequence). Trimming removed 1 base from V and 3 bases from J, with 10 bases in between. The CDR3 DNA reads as TGTGCCAGCAGTTTATGGGCAGGGGACTACGAGCAGTACTTC. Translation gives CASSLWAGDYEQYF.

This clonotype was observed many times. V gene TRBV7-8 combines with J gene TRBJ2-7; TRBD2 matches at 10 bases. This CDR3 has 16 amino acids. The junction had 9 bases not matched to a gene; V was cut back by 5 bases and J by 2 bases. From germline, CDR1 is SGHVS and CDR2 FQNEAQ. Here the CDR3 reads CASSTGTSDKAYEQYF. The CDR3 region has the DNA TGTGCCAGCAGCACCGGGACTAGCGATAAAGCCTACGAGCAGTACTTC.

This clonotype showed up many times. CDR3 sequence: CASSEDGGSYNEQFF. In DNA form, the CDR3 reads TGCGCCAGCAGCGAGGACGGCGGCTCCTACAATGAGCAGTTCTTC. V gene TRBV5-1 combines with J gene TRBJ2-1; the D is unclear. The CDR3 runs to 15 residues. Germline V gene lookup returns CDR1 SGHRS and CDR2 YFSETQ. With 4 bases removed from V and 0 bases from J, the gap between germline ends came to 11 bases. Combining the CDR3 with reference TRBV5-1 and TRBJ2-1 gives the whole variable domain KAGVTQTPRYLIKTRGQQVTLSCSPISGHRSVSWYQQTPGQGLQFLFEYFSETQRNKGNFPGRFSGRQFSNSRSEMNVSTLELGDSALYLCASSEDGGSYNEQFFGPGTRLTVL.

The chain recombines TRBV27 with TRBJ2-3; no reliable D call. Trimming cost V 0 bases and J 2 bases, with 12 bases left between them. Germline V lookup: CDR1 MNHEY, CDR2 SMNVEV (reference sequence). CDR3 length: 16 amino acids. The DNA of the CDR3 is TGTGCCAGCAGTTTATCCCCATCCCGGACCACAGATACGCAGTATTTT. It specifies CASSLSPSRTTDTQYF.

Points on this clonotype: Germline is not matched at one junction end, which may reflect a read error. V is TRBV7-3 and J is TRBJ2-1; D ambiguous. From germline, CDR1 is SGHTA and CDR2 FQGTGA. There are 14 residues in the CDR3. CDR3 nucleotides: TGTGGCAGCAGCTCTCCGGCAGCCTACAATGAGCAGTTCTTC. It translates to CGSSSPAAYNEQFF.

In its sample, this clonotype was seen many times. As DNA, the CDR3 is TGTGCCAGCAGCTTAGATCCGGGACTAAACAATGAGCAGTTCTTC. Translation: CASSLDPGLNNEQFF. This chain connects TRBV11-3 to TRBJ2-1; 7 bases fit TRBD2. The CDR3 has 15 amino acids. V shed 0 bases, J shed 5 bases, and the junction held 4 bases outside the gene matches. Germline V CDR1 and CDR2: SGHNT, YENEEA.

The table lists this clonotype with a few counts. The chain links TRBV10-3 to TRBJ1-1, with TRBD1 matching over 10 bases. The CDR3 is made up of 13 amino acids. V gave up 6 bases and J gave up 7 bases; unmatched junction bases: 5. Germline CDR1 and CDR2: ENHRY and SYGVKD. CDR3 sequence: CAIRSGTGDEAFF. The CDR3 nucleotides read TGTGCCATCAGGTCCGGGACAGGGGATGAAGCTTTCTTT.

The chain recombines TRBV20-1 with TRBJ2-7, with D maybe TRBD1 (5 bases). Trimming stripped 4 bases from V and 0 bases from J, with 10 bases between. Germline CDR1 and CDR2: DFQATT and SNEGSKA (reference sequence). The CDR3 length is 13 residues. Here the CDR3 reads CSANQGSSYEQYF. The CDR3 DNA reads TGCAGTGCTAATCAGGGTAGCTCCTACGAGCAGTACTTC.

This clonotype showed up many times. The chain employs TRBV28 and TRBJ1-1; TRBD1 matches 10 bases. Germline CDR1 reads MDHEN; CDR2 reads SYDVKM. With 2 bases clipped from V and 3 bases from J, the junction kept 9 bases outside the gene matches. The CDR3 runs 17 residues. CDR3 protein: CASSLPSRTGGDTEAFF. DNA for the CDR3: TGTGCCAGCAGTTTACCCTCTAGGACAGGGGGAGACACTGAAGCTTTCTTT.

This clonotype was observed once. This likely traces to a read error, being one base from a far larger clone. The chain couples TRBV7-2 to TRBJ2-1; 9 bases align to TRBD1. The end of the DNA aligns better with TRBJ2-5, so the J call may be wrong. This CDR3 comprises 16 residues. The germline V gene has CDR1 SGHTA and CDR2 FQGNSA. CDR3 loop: CVSSLGNRGRGETQYF. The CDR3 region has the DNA TGTGTCAGCAGCTTAGGAAACAGGGGGCGGGGGGAGACCCAGTACTTC.

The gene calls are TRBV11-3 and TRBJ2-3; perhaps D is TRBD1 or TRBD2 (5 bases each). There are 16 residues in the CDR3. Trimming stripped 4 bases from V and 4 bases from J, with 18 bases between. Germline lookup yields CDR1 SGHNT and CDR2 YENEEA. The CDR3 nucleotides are TGTGCCAGCAGCTCCGGGACCGACCCGTTCGCAGATACGCAGTATTTT. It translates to CASSSGTDPFADTQYF.

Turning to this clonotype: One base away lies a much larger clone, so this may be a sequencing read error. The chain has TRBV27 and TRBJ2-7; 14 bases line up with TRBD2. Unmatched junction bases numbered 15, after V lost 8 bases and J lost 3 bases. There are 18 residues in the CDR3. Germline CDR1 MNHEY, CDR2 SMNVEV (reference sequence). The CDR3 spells CASPPRLAGGPILYEQYF. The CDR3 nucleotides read TGTGCCAGCCCACCCCGACTAGCGGGAGGGCCAATTCTCTACGAGCAGTACTTC.

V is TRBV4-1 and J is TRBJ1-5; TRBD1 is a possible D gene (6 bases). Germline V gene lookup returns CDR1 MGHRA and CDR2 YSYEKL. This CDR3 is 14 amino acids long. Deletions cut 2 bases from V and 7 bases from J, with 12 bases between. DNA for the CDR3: TGCGCCAGCAGCCAATTAACAGGGTTCCAGCCCCAGCATTTT. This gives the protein CASSQLTGFQPQHF.

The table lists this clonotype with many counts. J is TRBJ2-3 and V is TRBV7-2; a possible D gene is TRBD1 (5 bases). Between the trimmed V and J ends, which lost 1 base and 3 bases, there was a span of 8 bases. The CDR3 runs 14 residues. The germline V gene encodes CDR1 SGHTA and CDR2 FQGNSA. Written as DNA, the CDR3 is TGTGCCAGCAGCTTAGAGCCAGGGACAGATACGCAGTATTTT. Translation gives CASSLEPGTDTQYF. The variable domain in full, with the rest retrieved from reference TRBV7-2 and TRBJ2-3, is GAGVSQSPSNKVTEKGKDVELRCDPISGHTALYWYRQSLGQGLEFLIYFQGNSAPDKSGLPSDRFSAERTGGSVSTLTIQRTQQEDSAVYLCASSLEPGTDTQYFGPGTRLTVL.

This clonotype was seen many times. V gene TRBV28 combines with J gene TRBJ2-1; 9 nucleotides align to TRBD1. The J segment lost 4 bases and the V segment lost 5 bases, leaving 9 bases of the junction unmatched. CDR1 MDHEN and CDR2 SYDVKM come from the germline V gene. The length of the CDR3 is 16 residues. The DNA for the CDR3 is TGTGCCAGCAGTGGTTTCATGGGACAGGGATACAATGAGCAGTTCTTC. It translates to CASSGFMGQGYNEQFF.

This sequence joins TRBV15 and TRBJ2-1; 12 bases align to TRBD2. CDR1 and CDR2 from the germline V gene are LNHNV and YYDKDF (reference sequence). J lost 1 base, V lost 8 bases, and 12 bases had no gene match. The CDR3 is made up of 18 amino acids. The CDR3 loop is CATATSSGRATSYNEQFF. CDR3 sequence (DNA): TGTGCCACCGCCACGTCTAGCGGGAGGGCGACGTCCTACAATGAGCAGTTCTTC.

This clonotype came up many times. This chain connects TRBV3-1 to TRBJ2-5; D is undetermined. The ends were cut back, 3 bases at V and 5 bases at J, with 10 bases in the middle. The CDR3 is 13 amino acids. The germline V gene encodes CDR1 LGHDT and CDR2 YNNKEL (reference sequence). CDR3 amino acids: CASSHRNSETQYF. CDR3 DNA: TGTGCCAGCAGCCACAGAAATTCGGAGACCCAGTACTTC.

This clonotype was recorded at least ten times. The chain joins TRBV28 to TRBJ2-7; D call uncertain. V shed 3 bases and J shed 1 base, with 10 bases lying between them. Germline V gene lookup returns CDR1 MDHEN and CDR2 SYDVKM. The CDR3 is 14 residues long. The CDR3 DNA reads TGTGCCAGCAGTTTGCGTCGTGGTTCCTACGAGCAGTACTTC. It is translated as CASSLRRGSYEQYF.

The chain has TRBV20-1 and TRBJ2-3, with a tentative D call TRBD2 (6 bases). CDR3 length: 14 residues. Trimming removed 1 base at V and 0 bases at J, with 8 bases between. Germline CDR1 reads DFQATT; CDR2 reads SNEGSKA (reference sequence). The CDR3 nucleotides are TGCAGTGCTAGAGCGAGCGGGAGCACAGATACGCAGTATTTT. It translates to CSARASGSTDTQYF.